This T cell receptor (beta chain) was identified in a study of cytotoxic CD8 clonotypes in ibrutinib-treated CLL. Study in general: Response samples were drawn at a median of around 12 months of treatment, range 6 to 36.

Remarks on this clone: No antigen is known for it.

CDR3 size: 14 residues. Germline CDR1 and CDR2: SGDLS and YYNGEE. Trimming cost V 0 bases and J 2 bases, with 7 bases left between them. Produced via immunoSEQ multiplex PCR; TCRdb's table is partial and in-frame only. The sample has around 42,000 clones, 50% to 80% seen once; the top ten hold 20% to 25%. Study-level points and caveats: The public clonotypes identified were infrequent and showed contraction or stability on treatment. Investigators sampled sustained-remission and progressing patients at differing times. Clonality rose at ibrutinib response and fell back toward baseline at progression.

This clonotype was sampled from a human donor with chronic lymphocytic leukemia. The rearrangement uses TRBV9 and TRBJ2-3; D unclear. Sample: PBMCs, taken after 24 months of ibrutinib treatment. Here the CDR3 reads CASSVAAYTDTQYF. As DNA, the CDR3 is TGTGCCAGCAGCGTAGCAGCTTACACAGATACGCAGTATTTT.